This T cell receptor (beta chain) was identified in a study of blood T cell repertoires in COVID-19. Study-level background: The United States, Italy and Spain supplied acute and convalescent COVID-19 samples. T cells, B-cell-depleted T cells, or PBMCs supplied cDNA or gDNA.

How the authors handled the data: Amplification with reference gene primers provided the estimates of nucleated cell counts. Data came from immunoSEQ multiplex PCR; TCRdb stores just in-frame clones and leaves some out. V and J calls and clone size come straight from that table; D and trimming were deduced from the DNA. The table records under 300,000 clones, about 88% of them present only once. Trimming took off 1 base at V and 4 bases at J, with 14 bases between the two ends. This CDR3 is built from 15 residues. Germline CDR1 is SGHTA and CDR2 is FQGNSA. The sequence came from a woman between 40 and 55 years old who had recovered from COVID-19. V usage is TRBV7-2 and J usage is TRBJ2-7; a possible D gene is TRBD2 (6 bases). The sequenced sample was peripheral blood. In DNA form, the CDR3 reads TGTGCCAGCAGCTTAGGGCTAGCGAGAGAGTACGAGCAGTACTTC. Its translation is CASSLGLAREYEQYF.